The 5 T cell receptor beta chains below were found in one sample sequenced in a study of long-term antiretroviral therapy in people with HIV. Run at survey level, the immunoSEQ assay was version v3.0. The assay was immunoSEQ multiplex PCR, and TCRdb's table has in-frame clones only and misses some. The sample yields about 32,000 clones, 95% to 98% seen once. The sample here was unsorted PBMCs, taken 7.6 years after starting antiretroviral therapy. These receptors all stem from a man aged 30 to 45 with HIV.

J is TRBJ2-5 and V is TRBV9; D assignment may be TRBD1 or TRBD2 (5 bases each). Germline-derived CDR1 and CDR2 are SGDLS and YYNGEE. The V end lost 3 bases, the J end lost 5 bases, and 20 bases lay between the germline ends. This CDR3 spans 16 amino acids. CDR3 bases: TGTGCCAGCAGCGCTTCAGGCGTTGGGGGAGCGGAGACCCAGTACTTC. Protein sequence: CASSASGVGGAETQYF.

The chain recombines TRBV19 with TRBJ1-2; 11 bases agree with TRBD1. With 4 bases clipped from V and 6 bases from J, the junction kept 4 bases outside the gene matches. The germline V gene encodes CDR1 LNHDA and CDR2 SQIVND (reference sequence). The CDR3 covers 14 residues. In nucleotides, the CDR3 is TGTGCCAGTAGTACTCGGGACAGGGGGAATGGCTACACCTTC. Translated, it gives CASSTRDRGNGYTF.

The V call is TRBV14, the J call TRBJ2-3; D is uncertain. This CDR3 contains 11 residues. From germline, CDR1 is SGHDN and CDR2 FVKESK. Trimming left V 1 base short and J 8 bases short, with 4 bases between. CDR3 nucleotides: TGTGCCAGCAGCCAAGTGGGTACGCAGTATTTT. Translated: CASSQVGTQYF.

This clone was detected once. This rearrangement joins TRBV6-5 to TRBJ2-7; perhaps TRBD1 as D (5 bases). Germline CDR1 and CDR2: MNHEY and SVGAGI. Trimming took off 4 bases at V and 6 bases at J, with 22 bases between the two ends. CDR3 length: 16 amino acids. The CDR3, as DNA: TGTGCCAGCAGTTTTTCAGGGCCCATGGGGTCAAGCGAGCAGTACTTC. Translating gives CASSFSGPMGSSEQYF.

This chain joins TRBV7-9 and TRBJ1-5, with D unclear. Looked up from germline, CDR1 is SEHNR and CDR2 is FQNEAQ (reference sequence). V gave up 0 bases and J gave up 7 bases, with 4 bases separating them. CDR3 length: 12 residues. CDR3 protein: CASSLADQPQHF. The CDR3 DNA follows: TGTGCCAGCAGCTTAGCTGACCAGCCCCAGCATTTT.